Listed below are T cell receptor beta chains from one sample, sequenced in a study of T cell responses to AZD1222 COVID-19 vaccine. Some clones are missing from TCRdb's copy, which holds only in-frame ones; the method was immunoSEQ multiplex PCR. The table has some 180,000 clones, around 90% seen once. The specimen was peripheral blood, collected on day 0 of AZD1222 vaccination. The receptors come from an adult in good health. CDR3s include the opening cysteine and the closing phenylalanine or tryptophan. A D gene is named only where the DNA matches it firmly. The size field is filled for only some rows; it gives once, few, many or a size class.

clone_size: NA
d_call: NA
j_call: TRBJ2-3
v_call: TRBV19
cdr3_aa: CASSIDRGNPSTDTQYF
cdr3_nt: TGTGCCAGTAGTATAGATAGGGGGAACCCTAGCACAGATACGCAGTATTTT

clone_size: few
d_call: TRBD1
j_call: TRBJ2-2
v_call: TRBV3-1/TRBV3-2
cdr3_aa: CASSQVRGRGLTGELFF
cdr3_nt: TGTGCCAGCAGCCAAGTCCGCGGCAGGGGGCTGACCGGGGAGCTGTTTTTT

clone_size: few
d_call: NA
j_call: TRBJ2-1
v_call: TRBV6-5
cdr3_aa: CASRGTNSYNEQFF
cdr3_nt: TGTGCCAGCAGGGGGACAAATTCCTACAATGAGCAGTTCTTC

clone_size: NA
d_call: TRBD1
j_call: TRBJ1-2
v_call: TRBV4-1
cdr3_aa: CASSLVGQGNYGYTF
cdr3_nt: TGCGCCAGCAGCCTCGTCGGACAGGGGAACTATGGCTACACCTTC

clone_size: NA
d_call: NA
j_call: TRBJ1-2
v_call: TRBV6-5
cdr3_aa: CASSYSRTEIYGYTF
cdr3_nt: TGTGCCAGCAGTTACTCGCGGACAGAGATTTATGGCTACACCTTC

clone_size: NA
d_call: NA
j_call: TRBJ2-5
v_call: TRBV7-9
cdr3_aa: CASSPEGPQYF
cdr3_nt: TGTGCCAGCAGCCCCGAGGGGCCCCAGTACTTC

clone_size: NA
d_call: NA
j_call: TRBJ1-5
v_call: TRBV6-2/TRBV6-3
cdr3_aa: CASSYLQGAGPQHF
cdr3_nt: TGTGCCAGCAGTTATCTGCAGGGCGCGGGGCCCCAGCATTTT

clone_size: NA
d_call: TRBD1
j_call: TRBJ1-1
v_call: TRBV10-3
cdr3_aa: CAISKGQGATTEAFF
cdr3_nt: TGTGCCATCAGTAAAGGACAGGGGGCGACCACTGAAGCTTTCTTT

clone_size: NA
d_call: NA
j_call: TRBJ2-1
v_call: TRBV5-1
cdr3_aa: CASSFLQAKSSYNEQFF
cdr3_nt: TGCGCCAGCAGCTTCCTACAAGCTAAGAGCTCCTACAATGAGCAGTTCTTC

clone_size: NA
d_call: NA
j_call: TRBJ2-7
v_call: TRBV5-1
cdr3_aa: CASSLDPGAALGQYF
cdr3_nt: TGCGCCAGCAGCTTGGACCCCGGGGCCGCTCTGGGGCAGTACTTC

clone_size: NA
d_call: NA
j_call: TRBJ1-6
v_call: TRBV5-6
cdr3_aa: CASSHLLAGFSYNSPLHF
cdr3_nt: TGTGCCAGCAGCCACCTCCTCGCAGGGTTCTCCTATAATTCACCCCTCCACTTT

clone_size: NA
d_call: TRBD1
j_call: TRBJ1-5
v_call: TRBV6-2/TRBV6-3
cdr3_aa: CASSRTGGPSNQPQHF
cdr3_nt: TGTGCCAGCAGTCGGACAGGAGGGCCTAGCAATCAGCCCCAGCATTTT

clone_size: NA
d_call: TRBD1
j_call: TRBJ2-5
v_call: TRBV18
cdr3_aa: CASSLGTGREETQYF
cdr3_nt: TGTGCCAGCTCACTCGGGACAGGGAGGGAGGAGACCCAGTACTTC

clone_size: NA
d_call: NA
j_call: TRBJ1-2
v_call: TRBV2
cdr3_aa: CASSGLPSRTAPNYGYTF
cdr3_nt: TGTGCCAGCAGTGGTCTGCCCTCACGGACAGCACCTAACTATGGCTACACCTTC

clone_size: NA
d_call: NA
j_call: TRBJ2-4
v_call: TRBV4-2
cdr3_aa: CASSQGSADLAKNIQYF
cdr3_nt: TGTGCCAGCAGCCAAGGATCGGCTGATTTAGCCAAAAACATTCAGTACTTC

clone_size: once
d_call: NA
j_call: TRBJ1-2
v_call: TRBV24-1
cdr3_aa: CATSERYTGYTF
cdr3_nt: TGTGCCACCAGTGAACGCTATACTGGCTACACCTTC

clone_size: NA
d_call: TRBD1
j_call: TRBJ1-5
v_call: TRBV19
cdr3_aa: CASSTGQPYGGQPQHF
cdr3_nt: TGTGCCAGTAGCACGGGACAGCCGTACGGGGGTCAGCCCCAGCATTTT

clone_size: NA
d_call: NA
j_call: TRBJ2-5
v_call: TRBV18
cdr3_aa: CASSPRIAGGGETQYF
cdr3_nt: TGTGCCAGCTCACCACGGATTGCAGGCGGTGGGGAGACCCAGTACTTC

clone_size: NA
d_call: NA
j_call: TRBJ1-2
v_call: TRBV6-2/TRBV6-3
cdr3_aa: CASSYPIGKWIPTYTF
cdr3_nt: TGTGCCAGCAGTTACCCCATTGGCAAGTGGATCCCCACGTACACCTTC

clone_size: NA
d_call: NA
j_call: TRBJ2-5
v_call: TRBV19
cdr3_aa: CASSTTQQETQYF
cdr3_nt: TGTGCCAGTAGTACAACCCAACAAGAGACCCAGTACTTC

clone_size: NA
d_call: TRBD1
j_call: TRBJ2-7
v_call: TRBV7-8
cdr3_aa: CASSTTTGGEQYF
cdr3_nt: TGTGCCAGCAGTACGACGACAGGGGGCGAGCAGTACTTC

clone_size: NA
d_call: NA
j_call: TRBJ1-2
v_call: TRBV28
cdr3_aa: CASSQSLGHRYGYTF
cdr3_nt: TGTGCCAGCAGTCAAAGCCTGGGGCACCGCTATGGCTACACCTTC

clone_size: many
d_call: NA
j_call: TRBJ1-3
v_call: TRBV30
cdr3_aa: CAWSFSGSGNTIYF
cdr3_nt: TGTGCCTGGAGTTTCTCCGGCTCTGGAAACACCATATATTTT

clone_size: NA
d_call: NA
j_call: TRBJ1-4
v_call: TRBV11-2
cdr3_aa: CASSLEGQYNEKLFF
cdr3_nt: TGTGCCAGCAGCTTAGAGGGGCAGTATAATGAAAAACTGTTTTTT

clone_size: NA
d_call: NA
j_call: TRBJ1-5
v_call: TRBV28
cdr3_aa: CASSSPGIRNQPQHF
cdr3_nt: TGTGCCAGCAGTTCCCCGGGTATACGCAATCAGCCCCAGCATTTT

clone_size: NA
d_call: NA
j_call: TRBJ2-7
v_call: TRBV27
cdr3_aa: CASSLGRRGRHSIQCF
cdr3_nt: TGTGCCAGCAGTTTAGGTCGGCGGGGGCGCCATAGCATCCAGTGTTTC

clone_size: NA
d_call: TRBD1
j_call: TRBJ1-5
v_call: TRBV27
cdr3_aa: CASSLRRTGSNQPQHF
cdr3_nt: TGTGCCAGCAGTTTAAGGCGGACAGGGAGCAATCAGCCCCAGCATTTT

clone_size: once
d_call: NA
j_call: TRBJ2-7
v_call: TRBV28
cdr3_aa: CASTSSSYEQYF
cdr3_nt: TGTGCCAGCACTAGTTCCTCCTACGAGCAGTACTTC

clone_size: once
d_call: NA
j_call: TRBJ1-1
v_call: TRBV27
cdr3_aa: CASSPRQYTEAFF
cdr3_nt: TGTGCCAGCAGTCCTCGACAGTACACTGAAGCTTTCTTT

clone_size: NA
d_call: NA
j_call: TRBJ1-2
v_call: TRBV6-4
cdr3_aa: CASSDGGVGGYTF
cdr3_nt: TGTGCCAGCAGTGATGGGGGTGTCGGCGGCTACACCTTC

clone_size: NA
d_call: NA
j_call: TRBJ2-2
v_call: TRBV18
cdr3_aa: CASSPPPAENTGELFF
cdr3_nt: TGTGCCAGCTCACCACCTCCAGCAGAGAACACCGGGGAGCTGTTTTTT

clone_size: NA
d_call: NA
j_call: TRBJ1-3
v_call: TRBV5-1
cdr3_aa: CASSLFGTDGNTIYF
cdr3_nt: TGCGCCAGCAGCTTATTTGGGACGGATGGAAACACCATATATTTT

clone_size: NA
d_call: TRBD2
j_call: TRBJ2-2
v_call: TRBV2
cdr3_aa: CASSGLAENTGELFF
cdr3_nt: TGTGCCAGCAGTGGACTAGCGGAGAACACCGGGGAGCTGTTTTTT

clone_size: NA
d_call: NA
j_call: TRBJ1-5
v_call: TRBV30
cdr3_aa: CAWSVQGSNQPQHF
cdr3_nt: TGTGCCTGGAGTGTACAGGGATCCAATCAGCCCCAGCATTTT

clone_size: NA
d_call: NA
j_call: TRBJ2-7
v_call: TRBV7-9
cdr3_aa: CASSLVGDNRYYEQYF
cdr3_nt: TGTGCCAGCAGCTTAGTTGGGGACAACCGATACTACGAGCAGTACTTC

clone_size: NA
d_call: NA
j_call: TRBJ2-4
v_call: TRBV13
cdr3_aa: CASSFRGGAVPKNIQYF
cdr3_nt: TGTGCCAGCAGCTTTAGGGGCGGGGCGGTGCCGAAAAACATTCAGTACTTC